A selection of T cell receptor beta chains follows, all from one sample in a study of blood T cell repertoires in COVID-19. Method: immunoSEQ multiplex PCR; TCRdb's copy keeps in-frame clones and lacks some. This sample carries 85,000 to 95,000 clones, approximately 80% of them seen once, and the ten largest clones take 6% to 8.5%. The sequencing input was peripheral blood. These TCRs come from a man between 65 and 80 years old with acute or convalescent COVID-19. Each CDR3 is given with its conserved first and last residue. A D gene is named only where the DNA matches it firmly. Clone size is stated in some rows and not others, as once, few, many or a class when expanded.

j_gene,v_gene,d_gene,abundance,CDR3aa,CDR3nt
TRBJ2-1,TRBV7-3,-,-,CASSLQSGGNEQFF,TGTGCCAGCAGCTTACAATCCGGGGGCAATGAGCAGTTCTTC
TRBJ1-1,TRBV2,-,-,CASSLTSSSGDFF,TGTGCCAGCAGTCTAACCTCCTCATCAGGGGATTTCTTT
TRBJ2-7,TRBV6-5,TRBD2,-,CASRPPSGRPHFYF,TGTGCCAGCAGGCCCCCTAGCGGGCGACCCCACTTCTACTTC
TRBJ1-2,TRBV28,TRBD1,-,CASSLWGTGSGYTF,TGTGCCAGCAGTTTATGGGGGACAGGGTCTGGCTACACCTTC
TRBJ1-2,TRBV6-6,TRBD1,-,CASSPGTVNYGYTF,TGTGCCAGCAGTCCCGGGACAGTAAACTATGGCTACACCTTC
TRBJ2-7,TRBV28,-,-,CASSLGLEQYF,TGTGCCAGCAGTTTAGGGCTCGAGCAGTACTTC
TRBJ2-7,TRBV19,TRBD2,once,CASSGTSGSYEQYF,TGTGCCAGTAGTGGGACTAGCGGATCCTACGAGCAGTACTTC
TRBJ1-1,TRBV5-6,TRBD1,-,CASSPLTGTKTEAFF,TGTGCCAGCAGCCCACTGACAGGGACGAAGACTGAAGCTTTCTTT
TRBJ2-7,TRBV12-3/TRBV12-4,-,once,CASRGDTYEQYF,TGTGCCAGCAGGGGGGACACCTACGAGCAGTACTTC
TRBJ2-5,TRBV27,TRBD2,-,CASGTSHGETQYF,TGTGCCAGCGGGACTAGCCATGGAGAGACCCAGTACTTC
TRBJ2-5,TRBV29-1,TRBD1,-,CSVDTGDEETQYF,TGCAGCGTAGATACAGGGGATGAAGAGACCCAGTACTTC
TRBJ2-7,TRBV15,TRBD1,-,CATSREGQGLGYF,TGTGCCACCAGCAGAGAGGGACAGGGGTTAGGGTACTTC
TRBJ1-2,TRBV28,TRBD1,-,CASSSLTGLSAGYTF,TGTGCCAGCAGTTCCCTGACAGGGTTGAGCGCTGGCTACACCTTC
TRBJ1-2,TRBV19,TRBD1,-,CASSIGRTGGVYGYTF,TGTGCCAGTAGTATAGGACGGACAGGGGGCGTCTATGGCTACACCTTC
TRBJ1-2,TRBV2,TRBD1,-,CASSVLTGGGYTF,TGTGCCAGCAGTGTGTTAACAGGGGGCGGCTACACCTTC
TRBJ2-2,TRBV7-2,-,-,CASSRKRQNTGELFF,TGTGCCAGCAGCAGAAAAAGACAGAACACCGGGGAGCTGTTTTTT
TRBJ2-3,TRBV29-1,-,-,CSVLHGDTQYF,TGCAGCGTCTTACATGGAGATACGCAGTATTTT
TRBJ2-2,TRBV30,-,-,CAWSLGTQTGELFF,TGTGCCTGGAGTTTGGGGACTCAAACCGGGGAGCTGTTTTTT
TRBJ2-7,TRBV4-2,TRBD2,-,CASSQERASGISSYEQYF,TGTGCCAGCAGCCAAGAGAGGGCTAGCGGGATCAGCTCCTACGAGCAGTACTTC
TRBJ2-6,TRBV27,TRBD1,-,CASSFGTGISVLTF,TGTGCCAGCAGTTTCGGGACAGGGATTAGTGTCCTGACTTTC
TRBJ1-4,TRBV7-8,TRBD1,-,CASSLRERGREKLFF,TGTGCCAGCAGCTTAAGAGAAAGGGGGCGCGAAAAACTGTTTTTT
TRBJ1-2,TRBV27,TRBD1,-,CASSFRQGRDGYTF,TGTGCCAGCAGTTTCCGACAGGGAAGAGATGGCTACACCTTC
TRBJ2-7,TRBV6-5,TRBD2,-,CASSYSGLADSYEQYF,TGTGCCAGCAGTTACTCGGGACTAGCGGACTCCTACGAGCAGTACTTC
TRBJ1-2,TRBV27,-,many,CASSSQGNYGYTF,TGTGCCAGCAGTTCCCAGGGGAACTATGGCTACACCTTC
TRBJ2-3,TRBV7-9,TRBD2,-,CASSHLREGLDTQYF,TGTGCCAGCAGCCACTTGCGGGAGGGTCTAGATACGCAGTATTTT
TRBJ1-1,TRBV5-1,-,-,CASSLSTANTEAFF,TGCGCCAGCAGCTTGTCTACAGCGAACACTGAAGCTTTCTTT
TRBJ2-7,TRBV7-9,-,-,CASSPPESYEQYF,TGTGCCAGCAGCCCGCCCGAGTCCTACGAGCAGTACTTC
TRBJ1-1,TRBV12-3/TRBV12-4,-,-,CASRVEGNTEAFF,TGTGCCAGCAGGGTCGAGGGGAACACTGAAGCTTTCTTT
TRBJ2-1,TRBV5-1,TRBD2,-,CASSLASSGMGTEQFF,TGCGCCAGCAGCTTGGCTTCTAGCGGGATGGGAACTGAGCAGTTCTTC